This T cell receptor beta chain was captured by sequencing in a study of shared T cell receptors in the human thymus. Method: immunoSEQ multiplex PCR; TCRdb's copy keeps in-frame clones and lacks some. The sample lists 700,000 to 750,000 clones, 80% to 90% occurring once. CDR3 length: 19 amino acids. CDR1 and CDR2 (germline): LGHNT, FRNRAP. The ends lost 5 bases at V and 3 bases at J; junction bases unmatched: 19. This same sample was also part of a study on human thymus T cells. Per that paper: Having surgery to correct congenital heart defects, healthy Finnish infants acted as the donors. The thymus was resected at corrective cardiac surgery. Repertoires sampled from thymus and blood appeared biased in V and J gene usage. Unrelated individuals reportedly shared highly overlapping thymic TCR repertoires.

This clonotype originated in a girl in the first two years of life with a congenital heart defect. The specimen sequenced was thymocytes. V and J are TRBV12-5 and TRBJ2-5; 9 positions agree with TRBD2. The CDR3 loop is CASGLTTASRAGGKETQYF. The CDR3 DNA sequence: TGTGCTAGTGGTCTCACGACAGCGTCAAGAGCGGGGGGTAAAGAGACCCAGTACTTC.